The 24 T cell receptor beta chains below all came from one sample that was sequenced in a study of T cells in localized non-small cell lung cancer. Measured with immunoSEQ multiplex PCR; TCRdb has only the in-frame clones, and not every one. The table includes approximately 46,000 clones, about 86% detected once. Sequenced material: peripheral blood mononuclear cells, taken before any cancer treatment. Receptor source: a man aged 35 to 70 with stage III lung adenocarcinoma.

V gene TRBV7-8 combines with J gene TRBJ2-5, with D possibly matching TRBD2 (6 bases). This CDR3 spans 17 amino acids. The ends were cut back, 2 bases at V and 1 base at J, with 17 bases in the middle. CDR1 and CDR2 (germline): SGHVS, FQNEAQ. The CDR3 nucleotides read TGTGCCAGCAGCTTAAGCGGGTCAGCCCTCCCCCAAGAGACCCAGTACTTC. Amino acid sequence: CASSLSGSALPQETQYF. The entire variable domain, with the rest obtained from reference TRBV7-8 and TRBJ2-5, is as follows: GAGVSQSPRYKVAKRGQDVALRCDPISGHVSLFWYQQALGQGPEFLTYFQNEAQLDKSGLPSDRFFAERPEGSVSTLKIQRTQQEDSAVYLCASSLSGSALPQETQYFGPGTRLLVL.

As DNA, the CDR3 is TGTGTGGCGGGGGGGCCCCAAGAGACCCAGTACTTC. This gives the protein CVAGGPQETQYF. The chain links TRBV30 to TRBJ2-5, with 9 bases that match TRBD2. Germline CDR1 and CDR2: GTSNPN and SVGIG (reference sequence). The CDR3 is 12 residues long.

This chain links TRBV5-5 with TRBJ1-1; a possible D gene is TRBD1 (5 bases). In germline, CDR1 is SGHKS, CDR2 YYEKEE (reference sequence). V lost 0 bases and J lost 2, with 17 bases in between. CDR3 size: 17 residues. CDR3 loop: CASSLAGHRGTNTEAFF. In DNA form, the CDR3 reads TGTGCCAGCAGCTTGGCAGGACATAGGGGAACCAACACTGAAGCTTTCTTT. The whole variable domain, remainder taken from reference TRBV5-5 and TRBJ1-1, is DAGVTQSPTHLIKTRGQQVTLRCSPISGHKSVSWYQQVLGQGPQFIFQYYEKEERGRGNFPDRFSARQFPNYSSELNVNALLLGDSALYLCASSLAGHRGTNTEAFFGQGTRLTVV.

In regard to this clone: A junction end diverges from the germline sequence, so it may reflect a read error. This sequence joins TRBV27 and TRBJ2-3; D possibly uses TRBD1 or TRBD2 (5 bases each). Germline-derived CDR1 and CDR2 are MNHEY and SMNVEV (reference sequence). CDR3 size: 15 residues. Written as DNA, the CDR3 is TGTGTCAGCAGTTTATCTACGGGGCGCACAGATACGCAGTATTTT. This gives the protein CVSSLSTGRTDTQYF.

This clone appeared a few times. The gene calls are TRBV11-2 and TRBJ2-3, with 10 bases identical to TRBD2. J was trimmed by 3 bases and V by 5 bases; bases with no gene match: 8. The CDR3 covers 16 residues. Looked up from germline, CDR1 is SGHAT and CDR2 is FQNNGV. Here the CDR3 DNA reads TGTGCCAGCAGCCCTGGACTAGCGGTAGTTACAGATACGCAGTATTTT. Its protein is CASSPGLAVVTDTQYF.

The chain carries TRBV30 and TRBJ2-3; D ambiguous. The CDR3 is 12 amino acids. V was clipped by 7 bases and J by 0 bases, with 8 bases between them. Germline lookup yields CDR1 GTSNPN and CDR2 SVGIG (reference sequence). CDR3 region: CASGASTDTQYF. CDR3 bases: TGTGCCTCCGGAGCTAGCACAGATACGCAGTATTTT.

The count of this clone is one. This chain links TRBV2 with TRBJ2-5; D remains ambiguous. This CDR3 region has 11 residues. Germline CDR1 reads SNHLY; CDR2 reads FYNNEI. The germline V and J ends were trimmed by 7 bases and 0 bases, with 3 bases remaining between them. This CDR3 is CASKYQETQYF. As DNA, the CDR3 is TGTGCCAGCAAGTACCAAGAGACCCAGTACTTC. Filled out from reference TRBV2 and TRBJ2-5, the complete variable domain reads EPEVTQTPSHQVTQMGQEVILRCVPISNHLYFYWYRQILGQKVEFLVSFYNNEISEKSEIFDDQFSVERPDGSNFTLKIRSTKLEDSAMYFCASKYQETQYFGPGTRLLVL.

DNA for the CDR3: TGTGCCAGCAGCTTAGATGCGACAGGGACAGGTTACATTAGGGAGACCCAGTACTTC. Protein: CASSLDATGTGYIRETQYF. The chain carries TRBV7-2 and TRBJ2-5; 8 bases match TRBD1. CDR3 length: 19 amino acids. Germline CDR1 is SGHTA and CDR2 is FQGNSA. V lost 1 base, J lost 5 bases, and 18 bases stayed unmatched.

CDR3 sequence (DNA): TGTGCCAGCAGCGTAGTCGGCGGGGGGGCCGTGGGTGAGCAGTTCTTC. The encoded protein is CASSVVGGGAVGEQFF. The V and J genes are TRBV9 and TRBJ2-1; 9 bases align to TRBD2. V dropped 0 bases and J dropped 9; count of bases not matched to a gene: 10. The CDR3 has 16 residues. Germline loops: CDR1 SGDLS, CDR2 YYNGEE. Full variable domain (rest looked up from reference TRBV9 and TRBJ2-1): DSGVTQTPKHLITATGQRVTLRCSPRSGDLSVYWYQQSLDQGLQFLIQYYNGEERAKGNILERFSAQQFPDLHSELNLSSLELGDSALYFCASSVVGGGAVGEQFFGPGTRLTVL.

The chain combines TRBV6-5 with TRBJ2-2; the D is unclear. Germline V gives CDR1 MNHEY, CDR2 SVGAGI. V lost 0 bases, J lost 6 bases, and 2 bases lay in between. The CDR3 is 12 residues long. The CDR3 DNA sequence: TGTGCCAGCAGTTACTCGCCCGGGGAGCTGTTTTTT. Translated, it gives CASSYSPGELFF.

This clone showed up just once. The CDR3 loop reads CASSPTGGGRLYEKLFF. DNA for the CDR3: TGTGCCAGCAGCCCCACCGGAGGGGGCAGGCTTTACGAAAAACTGTTTTTT. This chain connects TRBV14 to TRBJ1-4; 7 bases fit TRBD1. The CDR3 runs 17 residues. Trimming removed 4 bases from V and 8 bases from J; junction bases left unmatched: 16. Germline V lookup: CDR1 SGHDN, CDR2 FVKESK. Drawing the rest from reference TRBV14 and TRBJ1-4, the complete variable domain is EAGVTQFPSHSVIEKGQTVTLRCDPISGHDNLYWYRRVMGKEIKFLLHFVKESKQDESGMPNNRFLAERTGGTYSTLKVQPAELEDSGVYFCASSPTGGGRLYEKLFFGSGTQLSVL.

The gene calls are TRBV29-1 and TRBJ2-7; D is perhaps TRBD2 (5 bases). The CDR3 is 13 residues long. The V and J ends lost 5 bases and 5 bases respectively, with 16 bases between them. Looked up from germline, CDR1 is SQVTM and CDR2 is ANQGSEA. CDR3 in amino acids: CSVLGIGGDEQYF. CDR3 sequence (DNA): TGCAGCGTTCTCGGTATAGGAGGCGACGAGCAGTACTTC.

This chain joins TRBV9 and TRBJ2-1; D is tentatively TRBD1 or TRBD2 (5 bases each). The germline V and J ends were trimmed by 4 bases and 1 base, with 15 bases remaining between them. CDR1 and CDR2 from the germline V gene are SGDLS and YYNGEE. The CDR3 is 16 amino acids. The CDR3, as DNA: TGTGCCAGCAGCCCCCGGGGCCAGGGATCCTACAATGAGCAGTTCTTC. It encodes CASSPRGQGSYNEQFF.

CDR3 loop: CASSWGAGANVLTF. The CDR3 region has the DNA TGTGCCAGCAGCTGGGGGGCTGGGGCCAACGTCCTGACTTTC. The genes are TRBV4-2 and TRBJ2-6, with D maybe TRBD2 (6 bases). The length of the CDR3 is 14 residues. V was clipped by 5 bases and J by 2 bases, with 7 bases between them. In germline, CDR1 is LGHNA, CDR2 YNFKEQ.

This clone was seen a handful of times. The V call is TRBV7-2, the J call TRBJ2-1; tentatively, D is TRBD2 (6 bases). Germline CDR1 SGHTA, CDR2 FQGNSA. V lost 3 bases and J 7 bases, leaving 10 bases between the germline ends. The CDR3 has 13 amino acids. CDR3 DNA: TGTGCCAGCAGCTTCCCCGCGGGAAATGAGCAGTTCTTC. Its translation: CASSFPAGNEQFF.

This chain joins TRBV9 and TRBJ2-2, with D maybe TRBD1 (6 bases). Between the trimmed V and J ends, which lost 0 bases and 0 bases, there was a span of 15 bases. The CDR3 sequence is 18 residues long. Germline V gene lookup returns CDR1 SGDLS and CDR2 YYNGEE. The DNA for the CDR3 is TGTGCCAGCAGCGTAGTGTTCCCAGGGGCTCCGAACACCGGGGAGCTGTTTTTT. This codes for CASSVVFPGAPNTGELFF.

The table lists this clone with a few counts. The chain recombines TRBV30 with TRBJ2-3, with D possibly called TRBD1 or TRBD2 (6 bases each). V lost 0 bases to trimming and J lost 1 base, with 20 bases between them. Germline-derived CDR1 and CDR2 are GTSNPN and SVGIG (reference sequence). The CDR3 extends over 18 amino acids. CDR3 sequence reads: CAWSVTAGQGIRTDTQYF. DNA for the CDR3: TGTGCCTGGAGTGTAACTGCGGGGCAGGGGATTCGCACAGATACGCAGTATTTT.

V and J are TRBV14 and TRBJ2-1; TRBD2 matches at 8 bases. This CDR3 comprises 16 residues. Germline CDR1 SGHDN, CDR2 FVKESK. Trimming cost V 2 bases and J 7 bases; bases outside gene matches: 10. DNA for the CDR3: TGTGCCAGCAGCCAATTCCGGGGGGGAGTCCTTAATGAGCAGTTCTTC. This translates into CASSQFRGGVLNEQFF.

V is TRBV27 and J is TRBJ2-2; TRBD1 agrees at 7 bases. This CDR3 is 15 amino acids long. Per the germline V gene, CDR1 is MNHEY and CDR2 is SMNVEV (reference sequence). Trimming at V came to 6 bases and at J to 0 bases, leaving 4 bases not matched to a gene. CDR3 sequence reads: CASRSQGTNTGELFF. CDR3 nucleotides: TGTGCCAGCAGATCACAGGGGACGAACACCGGGGAGCTGTTTTTT.

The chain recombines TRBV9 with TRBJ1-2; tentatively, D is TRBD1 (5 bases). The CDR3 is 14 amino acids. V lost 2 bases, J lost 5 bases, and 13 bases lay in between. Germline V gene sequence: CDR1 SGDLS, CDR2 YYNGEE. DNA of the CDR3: TGTGCCAGCAGCGTCTCTCCGGGGGTATATGGCTACACCTTC. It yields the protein CASSVSPGVYGYTF.

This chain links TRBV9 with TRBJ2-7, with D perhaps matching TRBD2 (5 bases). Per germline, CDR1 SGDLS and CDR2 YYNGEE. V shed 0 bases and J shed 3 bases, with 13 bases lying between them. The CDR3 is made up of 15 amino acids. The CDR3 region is CASSVALAEGYEQYF. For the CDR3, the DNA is TGTGCCAGCAGCGTAGCTTTGGCAGAGGGCTACGAGCAGTACTTC.

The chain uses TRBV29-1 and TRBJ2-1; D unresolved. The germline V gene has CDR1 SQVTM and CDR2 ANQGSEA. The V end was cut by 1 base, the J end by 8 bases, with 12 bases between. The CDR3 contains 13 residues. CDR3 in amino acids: CSVEVKSGYEQFF. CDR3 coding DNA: TGCAGCGTTGAAGTAAAATCTGGATATGAGCAGTTCTTC.

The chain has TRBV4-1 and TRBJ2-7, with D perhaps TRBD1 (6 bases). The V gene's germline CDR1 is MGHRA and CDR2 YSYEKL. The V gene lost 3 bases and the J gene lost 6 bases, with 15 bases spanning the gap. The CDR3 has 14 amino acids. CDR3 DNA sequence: TGCGCCAGCAGCCACAGGACAGCTTCGTCCGAGCAGTACTTC. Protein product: CASSHRTASSEQYF.

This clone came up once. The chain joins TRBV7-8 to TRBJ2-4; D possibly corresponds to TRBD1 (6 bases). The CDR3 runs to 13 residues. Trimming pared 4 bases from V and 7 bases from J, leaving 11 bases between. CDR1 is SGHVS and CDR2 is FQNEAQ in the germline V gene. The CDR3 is CASSSVQGNIQYF. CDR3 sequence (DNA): TGTGCCAGCAGCTCCGTACAGGGTAACATTCAGTACTTC.